The 22 T cell receptor beta chains below come from one sample, sequenced in a study of cytomegalovirus exposure and HLA in healthy donors. Here immunoSEQ multiplex PCR was the method, and the copy in TCRdb shows in-frame clones only, minus some. Of 100,000 to 120,000 clones in the sample, approximately 94% were seen once. The sample taken for sequencing was PBMCs. These receptors all stem from a woman under 30 in good health and CMV-seronegative.

The gene calls are TRBV6-1 and TRBJ2-7, with TRBD1 matching 11 bases. Germline CDR1 is MNHNS and CDR2 is SASEGT. The CDR3 length is 13 residues. The V segment lost 7 bases and the J segment 4 bases; nucleotides outside the gene matches: 3. The CDR3 nucleotides are TGTGCCAGCACCGGGACAGGGGGTTACGAGCAGTACTTC. It translates to CASTGTGGYEQYF.

The V and J genes are TRBV5-6 and TRBJ2-3; the match to TRBD2 covers 11 bases. Unmatched junction bases numbered 10, after V lost 4 bases and J lost 6 bases. In germline, CDR1 is SGHDT, CDR2 YYEEEE. The CDR3 has 16 amino acids. CDR3 coding DNA: TGTGCCAGCAGCCTAATTAGCGGGGGGGCCGCGGATACGCAGTATTTT. Protein product: CASSLISGGAADTQYF.

The V and J genes are TRBV28 and TRBJ2-1; possibly TRBD2 for D (6 bases). This CDR3 region has 15 residues. Germline-derived CDR1 and CDR2 are MDHEN and SYDVKM. The V end was cut by 6 bases, the J end by 0 bases, with 12 bases between. The CDR3 DNA reads as TGTGCCAGCAGGGCGGGACCTAGCTCCTACAATGAGCAGTTCTTC. Translation: CASRAGPSSYNEQFF.

This chain uses TRBV21-1 with TRBJ2-1; the table's D call of TRBD2 was not tested on the DNA. TRBV21-1 is annotated as a pseudogene. The CDR3 extends over 16 amino acids. The CDR3 DNA sequence: TGTGCCAGCAGCAAACAGTTCTCCGGTTCCCGGGGTGAGCAGTTCTTC. It codes for CASSKQFSGSRGEQFF.

The chain links TRBV6-1 to TRBJ1-1; 7 nucleotides align to TRBD1. This CDR3 is 15 amino acids long. Germline V gives CDR1 MNHNS, CDR2 SASEGT. The J segment lost 5 bases and the V segment lost 8 bases, leaving 14 bases of the junction unmatched. DNA for the CDR3: TGTGCCAGCTGGGCGTCTAGACAGGGAAAGACTGAAGCTTTCTTT. It codes for CASWASRQGKTEAFF.

J is TRBJ2-3 and V is TRBV5-6; 7 positions agree with TRBD2. The J segment lost 3 bases and the V segment lost 3 bases, leaving 10 bases of the junction unmatched. The germline V gene encodes CDR1 SGHDT and CDR2 YYEEEE. This CDR3 region has 16 residues. The CDR3, as DNA: TGTGCCAGCAGCTCGAAGCGGGGCCTTCGGACAGATACGCAGTATTTT. Amino acids: CASSSKRGLRTDTQYF.

The V gene is TRBV28, the J gene TRBJ1-4; 8 nucleotides match TRBD1. Germline CDR1 is MDHEN and CDR2 is SYDVKM. The CDR3 has 15 residues. The J segment lost 8 bases and the V segment lost 4 bases, leaving 9 bases of the junction unmatched. The CDR3 loop is CASSSPAQGEEKLFF. The DNA of the CDR3 is TGTGCCAGCAGTTCCCCTGCACAGGGGGAAGAAAAACTGTTTTTT.

This clone was observed a single time. The V call is TRBV7-3, the J call TRBJ2-3; D might be TRBD1 (6 bases). The CDR3 totals 17 residues. The ends were cut back, 5 bases at V and 0 bases at J, with 18 bases in the middle. Germline lookup yields CDR1 SGHTA and CDR2 FQGTGA. CDR3 nucleotide sequence: TGTGCCAGCAGCCAAACAGGGCCCCGGCCGAGCACAGATACGCAGTATTTT. Amino acid sequence: CASSQTGPRPSTDTQYF.

The chain has TRBV28 and TRBJ1-2; the D gene is possibly TRBD1 (5 bases). CDR1 is MDHEN, CDR2 SYDVKM, per germline. This CDR3 has 12 residues. The CDR3 nucleotides are TGTGTCGGGGGAGGGGACAACTATGGCTACACCTTC. Translating it yields CVGGGDNYGYTF.

This chain joins TRBV19 and TRBJ1-2; 9 nucleotides align to TRBD1. J lost 4 bases, V lost 4 bases, and 4 bases had no gene match. The CDR3 consists of 14 residues. The germline V gene has CDR1 LNHDA and CDR2 SQIVND (reference sequence). CDR3 sequence (DNA): TGTGCCAGTAGTACGACAGGGGGAGGCTATGGCTACACCTTC. Translating gives CASSTTGGGYGYTF.

Notes on this clone: A junction end diverges from the germline sequence, so it may reflect a read error. The chain couples TRBV5-4 to TRBJ1-1, with unresolved D. CDR1 and CDR2 (germline): SGHNT, YYREEE (reference sequence). The CDR3 is 11 residues long. This chain's CDR3 is CASSLNSEAFF. Here the CDR3 DNA reads TGTGCCAGCAGCTTGAACAGTGAAGCTTTCTTT. The whole variable domain, remainder taken from reference TRBV5-4 and TRBJ1-1, is ETGVTQSPTHLIKTRGQQVTLRCSSQSGHNTVSWYQQALGQGPQFIFQYYREEENGRGNFPPRFSGLQFPNYSSELNVNALELDDSALYLCASSLNSEAFFGQGTRLTVV.

The chain recombines TRBV9 with TRBJ2-1; TRBD2 agrees at 10 bases. This CDR3 has 15 amino acids. Trimming cost V 0 bases and J 6 bases; bases outside gene matches: 3. CDR1 is SGDLS, CDR2 YYNGEE, per germline. This chain's CDR3 is CASSVELAGFNEQFF. The DNA for the CDR3 is TGTGCCAGCAGCGTAGAACTAGCGGGGTTCAATGAGCAGTTCTTC.

This chain uses TRBV10-3 with TRBJ1-1, with a weak D call TRBD1 (6 bases). The CDR3 extends over 13 amino acids. Looked up from germline, CDR1 is ENHRY and CDR2 is SYGVKD. The ends were cut back, 6 bases at V and 3 bases at J, with 11 bases in the middle. CDR3 amino acids: CAISGTKYTEAFF. Here the CDR3 DNA reads TGTGCCATCAGCGGGACAAAGTACACTGAAGCTTTCTTT.

This chain uses TRBV2 with TRBJ2-1, with D tentatively TRBD2 (6 bases). The V end was cut by 1 base, the J end by 5 bases, with 12 bases between. There are 15 residues in the CDR3. Germline V gene data show CDR1 as SNHLY and CDR2 as FYNNEI. The CDR3 bases are TGTGCCAGCAGTGAAGAACTAGCCGTGAACAATGAGCAGTTCTTC. Its protein is CASSEELAVNNEQFF.

The J gene is TRBJ2-2, the V gene TRBV5-1; 9 bases align to TRBD2. Germline CDR1 is SGHRS and CDR2 is YFSETQ. This CDR3 spans 15 amino acids. V dropped 0 bases and J dropped 4; count of bases not matched to a gene: 1. The CDR3 spells CASSLARGGTGELFF. CDR3 DNA sequence: TGCGCCAGCAGCTTGGCGCGGGGGGGCACCGGGGAGCTGTTTTTT.

The chain uses TRBV7-3 and TRBJ2-1; 16 bases line up with TRBD2. CDR3 length: 19 residues. The J segment lost 0 bases and the V segment lost 5 bases, leaving 7 bases of the junction unmatched. Per germline, CDR1 SGHTA and CDR2 FQGTGA. Here the CDR3 reads CASSQGTSGGASSYNEQFF. CDR3 coding DNA: TGTGCCAGCAGCCAAGGGACTAGCGGGGGGGCCAGCTCCTACAATGAGCAGTTCTTC.

This chain joins TRBV2 and TRBJ1-1; possibly TRBD1 for D (5 bases). V lost 4 bases and J lost 0, with 15 bases in between. Germline V gene data show CDR1 as SNHLY and CDR2 as FYNNEI. The length of the CDR3 is 16 residues. The CDR3 region is CASSVEGVGLNTEAFF. The DNA of the CDR3 is TGTGCCAGCAGTGTGGAGGGAGTGGGACTGAACACTGAAGCTTTCTTT. Using reference TRBV2 and TRBJ1-1 for the parts outside the CDR3, the full variable domain is EPEVTQTPSHQVTQMGQEVILRCVPISNHLYFYWYRQILGQKVEFLVSFYNNEISEKSEIFDDQFSVERPDGSNFTLKIRSTKLEDSAMYFCASSVEGVGLNTEAFFGQGTRLTVV.

CDR3 sequence (DNA): TGTGCCAGCTCAAAGGAGGCTTTTGGTGGCTACACCTTC. Translating it yields CASSKEAFGGYTF. The chain joins TRBV5-6 to TRBJ1-2; D unclear. CDR1 and CDR2 from the germline V gene are SGHDT and YYEEEE. The CDR3 sequence is 13 residues long. Trimming stripped 7 bases from V and 7 bases from J, with 17 bases between.

This chain uses TRBV7-9 with TRBJ2-1; TRBD1 is a possible D gene (5 bases). The CDR3 totals 15 residues. Trimming removed 1 base from V and 6 bases from J, with 13 bases in between. Germline V CDR1 and CDR2: SEHNR, FQNEAQ (reference sequence). Here the CDR3 reads CASSLVEVRANEQFF. As DNA, the CDR3 is TGTGCCAGCAGCTTAGTAGAGGTCAGGGCCAATGAGCAGTTCTTC.

The V and J genes are TRBV27 and TRBJ2-1; TRBD1 aligns across 8 bases. The CDR3 length is 15 residues. The V gene end was trimmed by 6 bases and the J gene end by 1 base; junction bases not matched to a gene: 5. Germline V gene lookup returns CDR1 MNHEY and CDR2 SMNVEV (reference sequence). Here the CDR3 reads CASSPDRASYNEQFF. CDR3 in DNA: TGTGCCAGCAGCCCGGACAGGGCGTCCTACAATGAGCAGTTCTTC.

The chain has TRBV28 and TRBJ2-3; TRBD2 agrees at 11 bases. Looked up from germline, CDR1 is MDHEN and CDR2 is SYDVKM. The CDR3 totals 14 residues. With V trimmed by 6 bases and J by 4 bases, 3 bases remained unmatched. The CDR3 nucleotides read TGTGCCAGCAGCCCTAGCGGGGGGCCAGATACGCAGTATTTT. Translating gives CASSPSGGPDTQYF.

The chain employs TRBV18 and TRBJ1-2; TRBD1 matches at 12 bases. Germline CDR1 and CDR2: KGHSH and LQKENI. The CDR3 contains 16 residues. The ends lost 5 bases at V and 3 bases at J; junction bases unmatched: 7. The CDR3 spells CASSEGQGARDYGYTF. For the CDR3, the DNA is TGTGCCAGCTCAGAGGGACAGGGGGCGCGAGACTATGGCTACACCTTC.